The source of this T cell receptor (beta chain) is a study of regulatory T cells in long-lasting Graves disease. The germline CDR1 and CDR2 sequences are ENHRY and SYGVKD. This CDR3 is built from 13 residues. V gave up 2 bases and J gave up 5 bases, with 9 bases separating them. This clonotype was counted many times. The antigen is unknown. The authors built TCR beta libraries using iRepertoire HTBI primers and Arm-PCR of CDR3 regions. TCRdb fed the multiplex PCR reads into MiXCR, producing one record per CDR3 protein. The sample includes approximately 440,000 distinct CDR3 sequences, less than 25% of them seen just once. Whole-study results and caveats: A greater number of public clonotypes (approximately 2,700) was shared by persistent patients than by new patients (about 960). It was in persistent disease that TRBV28, TRBJ1-2 and TRBJ2-5 were favored.

The time point is: persistent/refractory GD, antithyroid drugs over 5 years with positive TRAb. The TCR library used RNA extracted from PBMCs. Approximately 10 milliliters of peripheral blood went into EDTA tubes. Here the sequenced sample was peripheral blood mononuclear cells (PBMCs), taken when the disease was refractory, from a patient treated with antithyroid drugs. The receptor was derived from a female donor with Graves disease. The V and J genes are TRBV10-3 and TRBJ2-5; possible D gene TRBD1, 5 bases. CDR3 bases: TGTGCCATCAGTGAGGGGGCACCGGAGACCCAGTACTTC. Its translation is CAISEGAPETQYF.